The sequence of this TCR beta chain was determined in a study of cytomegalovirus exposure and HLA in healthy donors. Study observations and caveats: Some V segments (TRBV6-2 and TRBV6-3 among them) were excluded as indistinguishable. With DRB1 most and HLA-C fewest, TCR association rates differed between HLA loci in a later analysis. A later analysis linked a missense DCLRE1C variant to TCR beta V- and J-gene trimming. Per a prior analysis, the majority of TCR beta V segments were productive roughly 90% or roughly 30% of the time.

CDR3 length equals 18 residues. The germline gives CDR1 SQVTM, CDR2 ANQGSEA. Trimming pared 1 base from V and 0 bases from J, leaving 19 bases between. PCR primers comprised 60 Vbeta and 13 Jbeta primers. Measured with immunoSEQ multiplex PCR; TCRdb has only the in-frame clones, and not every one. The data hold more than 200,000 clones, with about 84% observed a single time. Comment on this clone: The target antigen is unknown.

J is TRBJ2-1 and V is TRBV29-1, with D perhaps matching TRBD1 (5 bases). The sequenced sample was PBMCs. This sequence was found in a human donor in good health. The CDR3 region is CSVEVDRTNLYSYNEQFF. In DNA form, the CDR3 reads TGCAGCGTTGAAGTGGATCGGACAAATCTATACTCCTACAATGAGCAGTTCTTC.